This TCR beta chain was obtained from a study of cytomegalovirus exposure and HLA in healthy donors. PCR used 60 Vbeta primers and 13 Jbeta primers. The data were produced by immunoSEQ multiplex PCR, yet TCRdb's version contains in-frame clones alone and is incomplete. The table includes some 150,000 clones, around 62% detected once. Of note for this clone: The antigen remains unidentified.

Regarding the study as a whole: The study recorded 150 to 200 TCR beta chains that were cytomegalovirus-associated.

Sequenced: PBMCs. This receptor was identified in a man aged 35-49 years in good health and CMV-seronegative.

The CDR3 is CASSEIQAPYEQYF. CDR3 nucleotides: TGTGCCAGCAGTGAAATACAGGCCCCCTACGAGCAGTACTTC. The chain couples TRBV6-1 to TRBJ2-7, with D possibly being TRBD1 (5 bases). The CDR3 runs to 14 residues. V was pared by 2 bases and J by 2 bases, with 10 bases between. Germline V gene lookup returns CDR1 MNHNS and CDR2 SASEGT.